These 23 T cell receptor beta chains share one sample of origin, sequenced in a study of T cell responses to AZD1222 COVID-19 vaccine. Generated by immunoSEQ multiplex PCR, the TCRdb table keeps only in-frame clones and is missing some. Of 150,000 to 190,000 clones listed, over 90% were seen once; the top ten hold roughly 1.6%. Sequenced here: peripheral blood, sampled 28 days after the second AZD1222 dose. These receptors came from an adult who received the AZD1222 COVID-19 vaccine.

The CDR3 DNA follows: TGTGCCAGCAGCAAGCGGCCGGGACAGGCCAAAAATGAGCAGTTCTTC. Translating it yields CASSKRPGQAKNEQFF. This chain joins TRBV7-8 and TRBJ2-1; 8 bases match TRBD1. Germline-derived CDR1 and CDR2 are SGHVS and FQNEAQ. The CDR3 sequence is 16 residues long. Losses at the gene ends were 5 bases for V and 7 bases for J; bases not matched to a gene: 13.

The V gene is TRBV6-5, the J gene TRBJ2-3; D could derive from TRBD1 or TRBD2 (6 bases each). The CDR3 extends over 16 amino acids. CDR1 and CDR2 from the germline V gene are MNHEY and SVGAGI. V was cut by 0 bases and J by 2 bases, with 12 bases left in between. Here the CDR3 reads CASSYSGAGLTDTQYF. The CDR3 nucleotides are TGTGCCAGCAGTTACTCGGGGGCGGGACTCACAGATACGCAGTATTTT.

This chain connects TRBV7-7 to TRBJ1-1; the D is unclear. Germline V lookup: CDR1 SSHAT, CDR2 FNYEAQ (reference sequence). The CDR3 runs 16 residues. V gave up 6 bases and J gave up 2 bases, with 19 bases separating them. The CDR3, as DNA: TGTGCCAGCAGACGTGAGGACGGCTTTTTAAACACTGAAGCTTTCTTT. It is translated as CASRREDGFLNTEAFF. Using reference TRBV7-7 and TRBJ1-1 for the parts outside the CDR3, the full variable domain is GAGVSQSPRYKVTKRGQDVTLRCDPISSHATLYWYQQALGQGPEFLTYFNYEAQPDKSGLPSDRFSAERPEGSISTLTIQRTEQRDSAMYRCASRREDGFLNTEAFFGQGTRLTVV.

Comments on this clone: Other nucleotide sequences from this sample produce the same CDR3. This chain connects TRBV27 to TRBJ2-7; maybe TRBD2 (5 bases). V lost 0 bases and J 3 bases, leaving 6 bases between the germline ends. This CDR3 has 13 amino acids. Germline values: CDR1 MNHEY, CDR2 SMNVEV (reference sequence). In DNA form, the CDR3 reads TGTGCCAGCAGTTTATCAGGGAGCTACGAGCAGTACTTC. It encodes CASSLSGSYEQYF.

V is TRBV19 and J is TRBJ2-7; 9 bases line up with TRBD2. The CDR3 has 15 residues. Trimming cost V 4 bases and J 0 bases; bases outside gene matches: 4. Germline V gene sequence: CDR1 LNHDA, CDR2 SQIVND (reference sequence). The chain's CDR3 is CASSKSGGYSYEQYF. CDR3 bases: TGTGCCAGTAGTAAAAGCGGGGGGTACTCCTACGAGCAGTACTTC.

V gene TRBV11-1 combines with J gene TRBJ2-7; D gene unclear. Germline V gene data show CDR1 as SGHAT and CDR2 as FQDESV (reference sequence). V lost 6 bases and J lost 6, with 12 bases in between. The CDR3 is 12 residues long. CDR3 in amino acids: CASRIPAGEQYF. CDR3 coding DNA: TGTGCCAGCAGAATCCCGGCCGGCGAGCAGTACTTC.

This chain joins TRBV12-2 and TRBJ1-4; TRBD1, the table's D call, lacks a check against the DNA. TRBV12-2 is described as a pseudogene. The CDR3 length is 15 residues. Here the CDR3 reads CASRATSRGEEKLFF. The CDR3 nucleotides are TGTGCAAGTCGCGCAACCAGCAGGGGTGAGGAAAAACTGTTTTTT.

Only one count was recorded for this clone. The chain carries TRBV6-5 and TRBJ2-7, with D perhaps matching TRBD1 (6 bases). This CDR3 spans 15 amino acids. CDR1 and CDR2 (germline): MNHEY, SVGAGI. Trimming took off 0 bases at V and 2 bases at J, with 11 bases between the two ends. In DNA form, the CDR3 reads TGTGCCAGCAGTTACTCGCAGGGGTCGACCTACGAGCAGTACTTC. Residues: CASSYSQGSTYEQYF.

The chain joins TRBV30 to TRBJ1-5, with 8 bases fitting TRBD1. Trimming at V came to 1 base and at J to 3 bases, leaving 2 bases not matched to a gene. The V gene's germline CDR1 is GTSNPN and CDR2 SVGIG (reference sequence). The CDR3 contains 14 residues. The DNA of the CDR3 is TGTGCCTGGAGTGGGACAGGGAACAATCAGCCCCAGCATTTT. Translating it yields CAWSGTGNNQPQHF.

This chain connects TRBV4-2 to TRBJ2-2, with 7 bases identical to TRBD1. The V segment lost 3 bases and the J segment 1 base; nucleotides outside the gene matches: 8. CDR1 is LGHNA and CDR2 is YNFKEQ in the germline V gene. The CDR3 is 17 amino acids. In DNA, the CDR3 is TGTGCCAGCAGCCATTGGCGGACAGGCCGGAACACCGGGGAGCTGTTTTTT. This encodes CASSHWRTGRNTGELFF.

This sequence joins TRBV7-9 and TRBJ1-2; D is uncertain. The germline V gene encodes CDR1 SEHNR and CDR2 FQNEAQ (reference sequence). CDR3 length: 12 residues. V was cut by 5 bases and J by 6 bases, with 10 bases left in between. The CDR3 DNA follows: TGTGCCAGCAGCGGGTTTGCGGATGGCTACACCTTC. It is translated as CASSGFADGYTF.

The gene calls are TRBV27 and TRBJ1-1; possibly TRBD1 for D (5 bases). The germline CDR1 and CDR2 sequences are MNHEY and SMNVEV (reference sequence). CDR3 size: 15 residues. V lost 5 bases and J lost 5, with 18 bases in between. Here the CDR3 reads CASSPFRGSSTEAFF. CDR3 bases: TGTGCCAGCAGTCCTTTCCGGGGGAGTAGTACTGAAGCTTTCTTT.

This clone was picked up one time. This rearrangement joins TRBV28 to TRBJ1-3; D call uncertain. This CDR3 is built from 14 residues. Trimming left V 6 bases short and J 1 base short, with 10 bases between. Germline CDR1 reads MDHEN; CDR2 reads SYDVKM. In DNA, the CDR3 is TGTGCCAGCAGGTTTATTGGGTCTGGAAACACCATATATTTT. Protein sequence: CASRFIGSGNTIYF.

This clone was picked up one time. The chain is built from TRBV10-1 and TRBJ2-7; D is uncertain. Trimming stripped 7 bases from V and 5 bases from J, with 15 bases between. This CDR3 region has 13 residues. Germline CDR1 and CDR2: WNHNN and SYGVQD (reference sequence). CDR3 sequence (DNA): TGCGCCAGCATGGACGACGGTTTGGACGAGCAGTACTTC. Protein product: CASMDDGLDEQYF.

The chain links TRBV6-5 to TRBJ1-1, with D possibly TRBD1 on 6 matching bases. The CDR3 contains 12 residues. Deletions cut 5 bases from V and 5 bases from J, with 9 bases between. CDR1 MNHEY and CDR2 SVGAGI come from the germline V gene. CDR3: CASSPGATEAFF. In nucleotides, the CDR3 is TGTGCCAGCAGTCCAGGGGCTACTGAAGCTTTCTTT.

The CDR3 region has the DNA TGTGCCAGCAGTGAATCCGGAGGCTCTCGCTATGAGCAGTTCTTC. It codes for CASSESGGSRYEQFF. J is TRBJ2-1 and V is TRBV2; weak D call: TRBD2 (5 bases). The CDR3 is 15 amino acids. Germline V gene data show CDR1 as SNHLY and CDR2 as FYNNEI. V was shortened by 2 bases and J by 8 bases, with 16 bases between the two germline ends.

J is TRBJ1-4 and V is TRBV7-9; TRBD1 matches at 9 bases. This CDR3 comprises 15 residues. With 5 bases clipped from V and 7 bases from J, the junction kept 8 bases outside the gene matches. Germline loops: CDR1 SEHNR, CDR2 FQNEAQ (reference sequence). The CDR3 sequence: CASSPTGGAGEKLFF. CDR3 nucleotides: TGTGCCAGCAGCCCAACAGGGGGCGCAGGTGAAAAACTGTTTTTT.

This rearrangement joins TRBV24-1 to TRBJ2-1; 10 bases line up with TRBD2. The CDR3 length is 15 residues. Germline V gene lookup returns CDR1 KGHDR and CDR2 SFDVKD. With V trimmed by 7 bases and J by 9 bases, 11 bases remained unmatched. The CDR3 region has the DNA TGTGCCACCAGCGCTTGGGCTAGCGGGAGCGGTGAGCAGTTCTTC. It is translated as CATSAWASGSGEQFF.

This clone was observed a handful of times. This chain joins TRBV9 and TRBJ1-1; perhaps TRBD1 as D (5 bases). The germline gives CDR1 SGDLS, CDR2 YYNGEE. Trimming took off 3 bases at V and 5 bases at J, with 20 bases between the two ends. CDR3 length: 16 residues. The CDR3 region has the DNA TGTGCCAGCAGCGCAATGCCGGGGGTCCGTGGGACTGAAGCTTTCTTT. Residues: CASSAMPGVRGTEAFF.

This CDR3 is CAWSDVYNEAGQVTKGYTF. CDR3 bases: TGTGCCTGGAGTGACGTCTACAATGAAGCGGGACAGGTCACCAAAGGCTACACCTTC. The chain employs TRBV30 and TRBJ1-2, with 8 bases fitting TRBD1. The V and J ends lost 1 base and 8 bases, in that order; junction bases with no gene match: 24. CDR3 length: 19 amino acids. From germline, CDR1 is GTSNPN and CDR2 SVGIG (reference sequence).

This rearrangement joins TRBV6-5 to TRBJ1-2; 7 nucleotides agree with TRBD1. V trimming: 7 bases; J trimming: 5 bases; junction bases outside the gene matches: 7. CDR1 is MNHEY and CDR2 is SVGAGI in the germline V gene. This CDR3 is built from 13 residues. The CDR3 nucleotides are TGTGCCAGCACCCCGGGGGGACAGTATGGCTACACCTTC. Protein sequence: CASTPGGQYGYTF.

V and J are TRBV4-1 and TRBJ1-4, with D hard to call. The V gene lost 1 base and the J gene lost 1 base, with 13 bases spanning the gap. CDR1 and CDR2 (germline): MGHRA, YSYEKL. This CDR3 has 17 residues. The CDR3 is CASSQGPGRLTNEKLFF. The DNA of the CDR3 is TGCGCCAGCAGCCAAGGCCCCGGACGGCTAACTAATGAAAAACTGTTTTTT.

The CDR3 loop is CASSLGEGLSDTQYF. In DNA, the CDR3 is TGTGCCAGCAGCTTAGGGGAGGGCCTTTCAGATACGCAGTATTTT. The chain links TRBV11-3 to TRBJ2-3; 7 bases are shared with TRBD2. This CDR3 spans 15 amino acids. V trimming: 1 base; J trimming: 4 bases; junction bases outside the gene matches: 5. The V gene's germline CDR1 is SGHNT and CDR2 YENEEA.